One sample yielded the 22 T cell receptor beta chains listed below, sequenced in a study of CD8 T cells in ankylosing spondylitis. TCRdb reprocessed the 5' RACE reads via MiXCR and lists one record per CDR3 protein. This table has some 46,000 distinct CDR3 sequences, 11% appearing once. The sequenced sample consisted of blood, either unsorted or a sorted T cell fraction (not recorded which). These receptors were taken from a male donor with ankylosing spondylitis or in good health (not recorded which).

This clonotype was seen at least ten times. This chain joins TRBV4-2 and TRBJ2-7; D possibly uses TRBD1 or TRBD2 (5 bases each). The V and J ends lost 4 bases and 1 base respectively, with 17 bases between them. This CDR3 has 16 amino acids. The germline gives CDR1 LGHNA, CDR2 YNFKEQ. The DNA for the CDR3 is TGTGCCAGCAGCCTGGGGGAACTAGTTGGTTCCTACGAGCAGTACTTC. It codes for CASSLGELVGSYEQYF.

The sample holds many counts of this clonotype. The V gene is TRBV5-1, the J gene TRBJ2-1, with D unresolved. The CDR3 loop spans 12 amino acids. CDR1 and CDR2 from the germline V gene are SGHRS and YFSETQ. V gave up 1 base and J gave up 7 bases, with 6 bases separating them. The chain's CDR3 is CASSLYGNEQFF. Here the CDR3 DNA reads TGCGCCAGCAGCTTGTACGGAAATGAGCAGTTCTTC.

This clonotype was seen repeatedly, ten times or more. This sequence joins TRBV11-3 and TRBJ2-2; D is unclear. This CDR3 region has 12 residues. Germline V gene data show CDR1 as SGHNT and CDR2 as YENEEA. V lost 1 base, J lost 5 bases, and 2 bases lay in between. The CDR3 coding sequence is TGTGCCAGCAGCTTAGGAACCGGGGAGCTGTTTTTT. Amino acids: CASSLGTGELFF.

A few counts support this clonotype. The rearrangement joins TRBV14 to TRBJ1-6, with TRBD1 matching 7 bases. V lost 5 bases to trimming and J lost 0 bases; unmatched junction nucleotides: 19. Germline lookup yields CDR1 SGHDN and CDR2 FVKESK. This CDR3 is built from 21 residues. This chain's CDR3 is CASSSWTGLLVPLSYNSPLHF. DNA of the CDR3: TGTGCCAGCAGCTCCTGGACAGGCCTACTGGTCCCTCTCTCCTATAATTCACCCCTCCACTTT.

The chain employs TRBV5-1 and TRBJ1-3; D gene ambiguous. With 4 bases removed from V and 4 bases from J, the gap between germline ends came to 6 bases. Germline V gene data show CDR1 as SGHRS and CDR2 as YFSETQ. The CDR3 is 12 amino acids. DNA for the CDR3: TGCGCCAGCAGCCAACCCGGAAACACCATATATTTT. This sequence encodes CASSQPGNTIYF.

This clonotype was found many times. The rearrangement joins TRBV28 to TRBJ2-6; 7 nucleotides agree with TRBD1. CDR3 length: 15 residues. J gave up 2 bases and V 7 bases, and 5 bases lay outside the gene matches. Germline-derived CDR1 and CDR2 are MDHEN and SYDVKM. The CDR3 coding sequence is TGTGCCAGCACCCTGACAGGGCCTGGGGCCAACGTCCTGACTTTC. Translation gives CASTLTGPGANVLTF.

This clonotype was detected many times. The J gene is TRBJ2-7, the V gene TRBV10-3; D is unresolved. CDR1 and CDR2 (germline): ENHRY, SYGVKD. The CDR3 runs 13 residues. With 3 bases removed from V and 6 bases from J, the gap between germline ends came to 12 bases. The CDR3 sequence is CAISEDPGAEQYF. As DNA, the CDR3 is TGTGCCATCAGTGAAGACCCAGGCGCCGAGCAGTACTTC.

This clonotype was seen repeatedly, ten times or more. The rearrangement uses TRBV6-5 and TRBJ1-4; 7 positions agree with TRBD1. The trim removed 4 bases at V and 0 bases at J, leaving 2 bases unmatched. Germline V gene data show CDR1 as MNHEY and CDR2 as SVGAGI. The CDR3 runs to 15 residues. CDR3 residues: CASSFGTATNEKLFF. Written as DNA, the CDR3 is TGTGCCAGCAGTTTCGGGACAGCAACTAATGAAAAACTGTTTTTT.

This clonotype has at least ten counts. CDR3 in DNA: TGTGCCAGCAGTGATCGGACAGGGCGCTACAATGAGCAGTTCTTC. This gives the protein CASSDRTGRYNEQFF. J is TRBJ2-1 and V is TRBV2, with TRBD1 matching over 8 bases. The CDR3 totals 15 residues. CDR1 SNHLY and CDR2 FYNNEI come from the germline V gene. V lost 3 bases, J lost 3 bases, and 4 bases stayed unmatched.

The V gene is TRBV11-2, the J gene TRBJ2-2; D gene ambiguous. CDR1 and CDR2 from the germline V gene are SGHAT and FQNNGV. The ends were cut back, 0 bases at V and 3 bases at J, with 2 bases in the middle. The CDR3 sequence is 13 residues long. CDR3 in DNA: TGTGCCAGCAGCTTAGATTACACCGGGGAGCTGTTTTTT. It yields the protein CASSLDYTGELFF.

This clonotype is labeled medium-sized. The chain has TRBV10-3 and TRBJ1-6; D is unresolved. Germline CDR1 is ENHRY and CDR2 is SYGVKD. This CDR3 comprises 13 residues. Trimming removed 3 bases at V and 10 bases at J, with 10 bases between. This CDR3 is CAISEHLESPLHF. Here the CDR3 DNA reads TGTGCCATCAGTGAACACCTCGAATCACCCCTCCACTTT.

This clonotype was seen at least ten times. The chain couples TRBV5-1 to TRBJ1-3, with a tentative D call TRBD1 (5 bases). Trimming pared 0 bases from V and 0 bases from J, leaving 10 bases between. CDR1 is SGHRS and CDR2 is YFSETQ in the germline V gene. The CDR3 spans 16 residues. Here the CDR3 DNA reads TGCGCCAGCAGCTTGGGACAGCGAAGCTCTGGAAACACCATATATTTT. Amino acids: CASSLGQRSSGNTIYF. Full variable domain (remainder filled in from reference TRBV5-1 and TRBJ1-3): KAGVTQTPRYLIKTRGQQVTLSCSPISGHRSVSWYQQTPGQGLQFLFEYFSETQRNKGNFPGRFSGRQFSNSRSEMNVSTLELGDSALYLCASSLGQRSSGNTIYFGEGSWLTVV.

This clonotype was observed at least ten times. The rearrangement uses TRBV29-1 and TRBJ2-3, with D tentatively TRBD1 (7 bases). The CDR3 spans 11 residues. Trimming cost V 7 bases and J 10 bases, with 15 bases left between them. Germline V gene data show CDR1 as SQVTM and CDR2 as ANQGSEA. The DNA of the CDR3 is TGCAGCGGCCGGCGGGACAGTGCGCAGTATTTT. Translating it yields CSGRRDSAQYF.

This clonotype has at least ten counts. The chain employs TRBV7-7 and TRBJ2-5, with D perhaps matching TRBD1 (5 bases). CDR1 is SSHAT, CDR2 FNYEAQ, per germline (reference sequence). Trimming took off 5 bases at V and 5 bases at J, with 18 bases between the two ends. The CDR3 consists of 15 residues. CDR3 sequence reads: CASSPSFGAYETQYF. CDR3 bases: TGTGCCAGCAGCCCATCCTTTGGGGCATATGAGACCCAGTACTTC.

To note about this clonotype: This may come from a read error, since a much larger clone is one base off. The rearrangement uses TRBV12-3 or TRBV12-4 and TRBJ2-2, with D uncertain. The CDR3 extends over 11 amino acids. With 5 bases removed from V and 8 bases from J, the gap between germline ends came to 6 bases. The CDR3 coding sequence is TGTGCCAGCAGTAATCAGGGGGAGCTGTTTTTT. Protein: CASSNQGELFF.

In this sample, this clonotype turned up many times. As DNA, the CDR3 is TGTGCCAGCAGCATGCGGGGGACTAAGGCAGATACGCAGTATTTT. This encodes CASSMRGTKADTQYF. This chain uses TRBV12-3 or TRBV12-4 with TRBJ2-3; TRBD2 matches 7 bases. The CDR3 contains 15 residues. J lost 4 bases, V lost 6 bases, and 10 bases had no gene match.

CDR3 sequence: CASNRVEGANTGELFF. CDR3 nucleotide sequence: TGTGCCAGCAACCGCGTCGAGGGGGCGAACACCGGGGAGCTGTTTTTT. The chain carries TRBV7-8 and TRBJ2-2; D is possibly TRBD1 (6 bases). The CDR3 runs 16 residues. Trimming left V 7 bases short and J 0 bases short, with 15 bases between. Germline loops: CDR1 SGHVS, CDR2 FQNEAQ.

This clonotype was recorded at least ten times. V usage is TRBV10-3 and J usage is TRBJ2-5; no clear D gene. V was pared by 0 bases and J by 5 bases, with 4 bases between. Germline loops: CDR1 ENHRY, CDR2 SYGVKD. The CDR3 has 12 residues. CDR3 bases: TGTGCCATCAGTGAGTCACGGGAGACCCAGTACTTC. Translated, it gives CAISESRETQYF.

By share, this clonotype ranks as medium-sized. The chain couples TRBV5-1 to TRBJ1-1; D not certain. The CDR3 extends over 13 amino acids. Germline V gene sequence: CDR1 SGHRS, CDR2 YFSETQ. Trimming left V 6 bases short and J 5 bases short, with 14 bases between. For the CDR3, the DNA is TGCGCCAGCAATAAGGACGGTGGGACTGAAGCTTTCTTT. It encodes CASNKDGGTEAFF.

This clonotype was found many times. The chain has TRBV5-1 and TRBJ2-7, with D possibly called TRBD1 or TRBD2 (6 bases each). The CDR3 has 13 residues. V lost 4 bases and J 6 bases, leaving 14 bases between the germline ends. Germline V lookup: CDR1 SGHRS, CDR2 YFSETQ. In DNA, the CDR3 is TGCGCCAGCAGCGTATGGGGGGCCGGCGAGCAGTACTTC. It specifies CASSVWGAGEQYF. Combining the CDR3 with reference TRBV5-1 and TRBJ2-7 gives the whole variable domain KAGVTQTPRYLIKTRGQQVTLSCSPISGHRSVSWYQQTPGQGLQFLFEYFSETQRNKGNFPGRFSGRQFSNSRSEMNVSTLELGDSALYLCASSVWGAGEQYFGPGTRLTVT.

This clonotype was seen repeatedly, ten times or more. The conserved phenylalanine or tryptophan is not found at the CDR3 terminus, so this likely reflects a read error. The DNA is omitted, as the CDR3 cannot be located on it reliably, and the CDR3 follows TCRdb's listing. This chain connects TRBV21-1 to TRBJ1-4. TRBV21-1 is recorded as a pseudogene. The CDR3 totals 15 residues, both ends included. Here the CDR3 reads CASSSPTRATEGLLR.

The CDR3 protein is CASTEGRGRVITGELFF. DNA for the CDR3: TGTGCCAGCACCGAAGGGCGGGGCAGGGTAATAACCGGGGAGCTGTTTTTT. This chain joins TRBV28 and TRBJ2-2; a weak D match, TRBD2 (6 bases). This CDR3 comprises 17 residues. Trimming pared 7 bases from V and 5 bases from J, leaving 23 bases between. The germline CDR1 and CDR2 sequences are MDHEN and SYDVKM.